This TCR beta chain was found in a study of regulatory T cells in long-lasting Graves disease. The time point was: newly diagnosed GD, antithyroid drugs for less than 3 months. Researchers made the TCR library from RNA that was extracted from PBMCs. The V segment lost 6 bases and the J segment 2 bases; nucleotides outside the gene matches: 9. This CDR3 contains 15 residues. This clonotype has at least ten counts. What it recognizes is unknown. Through Arm-PCR of CDR3 regions and iRepertoire HTBI primers, TCR beta libraries were built. TCRdb reprocessed the multiplex PCR reads via MiXCR and lists one record per CDR3 protein. This sample carries hundreds of thousands of distinct CDR3 sequences, 16% of them seen once, and the ten largest clones take about 20%. Study-wide findings and caveats: Among samples with persistent disease, TRBV28, TRBJ1-2 and TRBJ2-5 were favored.

The same data also contributed to another study, on T cells in Graves' hyperthyroidism and ophthalmopathy. As that report states: Blood shared most expanded thyroid clonotypes above 0.001.

The sample consisted of peripheral blood mononuclear cells (PBMCs), taken at new diagnosis, from a patient treated with antithyroid drugs. V gene TRBV12-3 or TRBV12-4 combines with J gene TRBJ2-7; 8 bases fit TRBD1. The receptor was derived from a woman aged 30 to 39 with Graves disease. The CDR3 coding sequence is TGTGCCAGCAGGCCACCCCAGGGGGCGACCTACGAGCAGTACTTC. It is translated as CASRPPQGATYEQYF.